This T cell receptor beta chain appears in the sequencing data of a study of blood T cell repertoires in COVID-19. About the research overall: COVID-19 samples from acute and convalescent phases originated in the United States, Italy and Spain. Sources were T cells, B-cell-depleted T cells, or PBMCs; the material itself was cDNA or gDNA.

Seattle's enrolled individuals joined amid active infection and were then monitored longitudinally. This CDR3 has 14 amino acids. Germline loops: CDR1 MNHEY, CDR2 SVGAGI. With V trimmed by 8 bases and J by 7 bases, 8 bases remained unmatched. The authors' processing: Estimates of nucleated cell counts were drawn from the amplification of reference gene primers. Profiled with immunoSEQ multiplex PCR; TCRdb holds only in-frame clones, not every one. The V and J calls and clone size come from that table; D and trimming were worked out from the DNA. This table has 270,000 or so clones, about nine tenths appearing once.

The sample comprised peripheral blood. The origin of this receptor is a woman aged 30 to 39 with COVID-19, enrolled during active disease. This chain links TRBV6-5 with TRBJ1-5; 10 positions agree with TRBD1. CDR3 loop: CASAEGQGLQPQHF. The DNA for the CDR3 is TGTGCCAGCGCCGAGGGACAGGGGTTGCAGCCCCAGCATTTT.